Here is one TCR beta chain with its context. As yet, its antigen is unknown. The sample belongs to a study of T cells in Graves' hyperthyroidism and ophthalmopathy. Overall study context: Pretreatment peripheral blood was obtained at initial diagnosis. Study results and caveats: Blood samples included most of the expanded thyroid clonotypes exceeding 0.001.

There were TCR beta CDR3 regions amplified from RNA transcripts. First-round RT-PCR with HTBI primers amplified the TCR CDR3 region. TCRdb recomputed calls from the multiplex PCR reads with MiXCR, one row per CDR3 protein. The table has roughly 650,000 distinct CDR3 sequences, roughly a sixth seen once. This clonotype was obtained from a woman in her thirties or forties with Graves' ophthalmopathy. The material sequenced was blood.

The CDR3 reads CSVDRLAIEQETQYF. The DNA for the CDR3 is TGCAGCGTTGATCGACTAGCCATTGAACAAGAGACCCAGTACTTC. This chain connects TRBV29-1 to TRBJ2-5; 7 nucleotides line up with TRBD2. Germline values: CDR1 SQVTM, CDR2 ANQGSEA. Trimming removed 3 bases from V and 2 bases from J; junction bases left unmatched: 9. This CDR3 has 15 amino acids.